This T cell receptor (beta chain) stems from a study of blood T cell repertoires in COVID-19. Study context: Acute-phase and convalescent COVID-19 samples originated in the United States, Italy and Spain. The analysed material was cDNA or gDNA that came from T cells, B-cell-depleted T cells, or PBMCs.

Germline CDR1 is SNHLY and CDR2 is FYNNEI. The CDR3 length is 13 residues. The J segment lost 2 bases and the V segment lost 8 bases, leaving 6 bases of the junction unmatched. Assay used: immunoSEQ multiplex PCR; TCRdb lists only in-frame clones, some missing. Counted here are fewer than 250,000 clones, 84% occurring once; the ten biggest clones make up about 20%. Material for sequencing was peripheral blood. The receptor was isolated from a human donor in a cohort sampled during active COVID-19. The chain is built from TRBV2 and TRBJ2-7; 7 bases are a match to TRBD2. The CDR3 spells CASAPGTTYEQYF. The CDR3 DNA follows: TGTGCCAGCGCACCCGGGACTACCTACGAGCAGTACTTC. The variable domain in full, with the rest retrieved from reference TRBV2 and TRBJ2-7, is EPEVTQTPSHQVTQMGQEVILRCVPISNHLYFYWYRQILGQKVEFLVSFYNNEISEKSEIFDDQFSVERPDGSNFTLKIRSTKLEDSAMYFCASAPGTTYEQYFGPGTRLTVT.